Following are 29 T cell receptor beta chains from one sample sequenced in a study of blood T cell repertoires in COVID-19. The assay was immunoSEQ multiplex PCR, and TCRdb's table has in-frame clones only and misses some. The repertoire holds over 200,000 clones, roughly 86% seen once, with roughly 2.6% in the top ten. Sequencing input: peripheral blood. Source of these receptors: a woman aged 60-75 years with acute or convalescent COVID-19.

The chain uses TRBV3-1 (or the pseudogene TRBV3-2) and TRBJ2-7; 12 bases are shared with TRBD1. Germline V gene lookup returns CDR1 LGHDT and CDR2 YNNKEL (reference sequence). The V segment lost 4 bases and the J segment 3 bases; nucleotides outside the gene matches: 1. The CDR3 runs 14 residues. CDR3 sequence: CASSRDRGHYEQYF. CDR3 in DNA: TGTGCCAGCAGCCGGGACAGGGGGCACTACGAGCAGTACTTC.

This chain uses TRBV18 with TRBJ2-6, with D possibly being TRBD2 (5 bases). Per the germline V gene, CDR1 is KGHSH and CDR2 is LQKENI. V lost 1 base and J lost 2, with 9 bases in between. CDR3 size: 16 residues. This CDR3 reads CASSPLGVAGANVLTF. In DNA form, the CDR3 reads TGTGCCAGCTCACCACTCGGGGTAGCTGGGGCCAACGTCCTGACTTTC.

DNA of the CDR3: TGTGCCAGTACCCCAGCGAGCGGGAGCTCCTACGAGCAGTACTTC. This translates into CASTPASGSSYEQYF. The rearrangement joins TRBV19 to TRBJ2-7; 8 bases align to TRBD2. Germline V gene sequence: CDR1 LNHDA, CDR2 SQIVND (reference sequence). The CDR3 has 15 residues. With V trimmed by 7 bases and J by 0 bases, 8 bases remained unmatched.

The V gene is TRBV28, the J gene TRBJ1-1, with a weak D call TRBD1 (6 bases). CDR1 is MDHEN and CDR2 is SYDVKM in the germline V gene. The CDR3 is 15 residues long. V lost 4 bases to trimming and J lost 1 base, with 13 bases between them. The CDR3 sequence is CASSWGQTRNTEAFF. In nucleotides, the CDR3 is TGTGCCAGCAGTTGGGGACAAACTCGGAACACTGAAGCTTTCTTT.

The chain has TRBV28 and TRBJ1-6; 11 nucleotides align to TRBD1. The CDR3 is made up of 14 amino acids. V gave up 5 bases and J gave up 10 bases; unmatched junction bases: 4. Germline CDR1 is MDHEN and CDR2 is SYDVKM. The CDR3 sequence: CASSPDRGLSPLHF. For the CDR3, the DNA is TGTGCCAGCAGTCCGGACAGGGGGCTGTCACCCCTCCACTTT.

The rearrangement joins TRBV28 to TRBJ2-3, with D maybe TRBD2 (5 bases). Deletions cut 5 bases from V and 0 bases from J, with 18 bases between. The CDR3 is 17 amino acids. The V gene's germline CDR1 is MDHEN and CDR2 SYDVKM. CDR3 DNA: TGTGCCAGCAGTCTACGCCTAAGCGGAACTAGCACAGATACGCAGTATTTT. It encodes CASSLRLSGTSTDTQYF.

The V and J genes are TRBV6-2 or TRBV6-3 and TRBJ2-7; the match to TRBD2 covers 15 bases. V trimming: 5 bases; J trimming: 1 base; junction bases outside the gene matches: 3. CDR3 size: 16 residues. Germline CDR1 and CDR2: MNHEY and SVGEGT. The CDR3 nucleotides read TGTGCCAGCAGTCGGACTAGCGGGAGGGAATCCTACGAGCAGTACTTC. Encoded protein: CASSRTSGRESYEQYF.

The chain joins TRBV28 to TRBJ1-2; D perhaps matches TRBD1 (5 bases). Germline CDR1 reads MDHEN; CDR2 reads SYDVKM. The CDR3 is 15 residues long. V was trimmed by 4 bases and J by 0 bases, leaving 12 bases between them. The CDR3 DNA is TGTGCCAGCAGTTCAAAAGGGGTTGCTAACTATGGCTACACCTTC. Its protein product is CASSSKGVANYGYTF.

The chain links TRBV11-2 to TRBJ2-5; tentative D call: TRBD1 (6 bases). V lost 1 base and J lost 4, with 13 bases in between. Germline CDR1 and CDR2: SGHAT and FQNNGV. The CDR3 is 15 amino acids. CDR3 protein: CASSLGGGVGETQYF. CDR3 coding DNA: TGTGCCAGCAGCTTAGGAGGGGGTGTTGGAGAGACCCAGTACTTC.

The chain's CDR3 is CASSPQGGLNQPQHF. CDR3 DNA: TGTGCCAGCAGCCCACAGGGGGGCCTTAATCAGCCCCAGCATTTT. The genes are TRBV28 and TRBJ1-5; the match to TRBD1 covers 8 bases. Germline lookup yields CDR1 MDHEN and CDR2 SYDVKM. V lost 6 bases, J lost 4 bases, and 8 bases stayed unmatched. This CDR3 is 15 amino acids long.

This chain uses TRBV24-1 with TRBJ2-7, with 14 bases matching TRBD2. V trimming: 4 bases; J trimming: 5 bases; junction bases outside the gene matches: 6. The CDR3 runs 16 residues. In germline, CDR1 is KGHDR, CDR2 SFDVKD. The CDR3 DNA reads TGTGCCACCAGTGACCGTGGGACTAGCGGGAGCCACGAGCAGTACTTC. Translating it yields CATSDRGTSGSHEQYF.

This clone was recorded once. V usage is TRBV30 and J usage is TRBJ1-5; D is undetermined. V shed 2 bases and J shed 7 bases, with 18 bases lying between them. CDR3 size: 15 residues. Germline values: CDR1 GTSNPN, CDR2 SVGIG (reference sequence). CDR3 nucleotides: TGTGCCTGGAGTTATACGGGGTCCCCAAAACAGCCCCAGCATTTT. Its translation is CAWSYTGSPKQPQHF.

The chain joins TRBV6-6 to TRBJ2-1, with TRBD1 matching over 7 bases. CDR1 and CDR2 (germline): MNHNY, SVGAGI (reference sequence). The CDR3 spans 15 residues. Trimming cost V 8 bases and J 6 bases; bases outside gene matches: 13. The CDR3 DNA follows: TGTGCCAGCCACCTGAGTGGGGCAGGGGGCAATGAGCAGTTCTTC. Translation gives CASHLSGAGGNEQFF.

The rearrangement joins TRBV6-6 to TRBJ2-5; 16 bases fit TRBD2. Germline V gives CDR1 MNHNY, CDR2 SVGAGI (reference sequence). After removal of 6 bases from V and 5 bases from J, the junction contained 6 bases not matched to a gene. CDR3 size: 16 residues. The CDR3 is CASRGTSGRASETQYF. The CDR3 nucleotides read TGTGCCAGCAGGGGGACTAGCGGGAGGGCCTCCGAGACCCAGTACTTC.

The chain carries TRBV23-1 and TRBJ2-3; weak D call: TRBD2 (6 bases). TRBV23-1 is given ORF status, its function remaining uncertain. The V gene lost 1 base and the J gene lost 1 base, with 24 bases spanning the gap. The CDR3 length is 20 residues. CDR3 sequence: CASSQWASDRVGEGTDTQYF. The CDR3 bases are TGCGCCAGCAGTCAATGGGCTAGCGACCGTGTCGGGGAGGGCACAGATACGCAGTATTTT.

V gene TRBV4-1 combines with J gene TRBJ1-3, with TRBD1 identical over 10 bases. The CDR3 totals 17 residues. The V gene end was trimmed by 4 bases and the J gene end by 4 bases; junction bases not matched to a gene: 10. Per germline, CDR1 MGHRA and CDR2 YSYEKL. The CDR3 bases are TGCGCCAGCAGCCCAGTACCGGGACAGGGGAACGGAAACACCATATATTTT. Its protein product is CASSPVPGQGNGNTIYF.

The V gene is TRBV28, the J gene TRBJ2-7; 10 nucleotides match TRBD1. Germline CDR1 MDHEN, CDR2 SYDVKM. Germline trimming cut 3 bases from V and 1 base from J; bases unmatched to any gene: 3. This CDR3 has 15 residues. CDR3 bases: TGTGCCAGCAGTTTCTCGGGACAGGGGTCCTACGAGCAGTACTTC. Its translation is CASSFSGQGSYEQYF.

J is TRBJ1-4 and V is TRBV28, with TRBD1 matching over 7 bases. Unmatched junction bases numbered 6, after V lost 2 bases and J lost 9 bases. The V gene's germline CDR1 is MDHEN and CDR2 SYDVKM. The length of the CDR3 is 14 residues. The chain's CDR3 is CASSLQGGGQKLFF. CDR3 DNA sequence: TGTGCCAGCAGTTTACAGGGGGGCGGTCAAAAACTGTTTTTT.

The CDR3 DNA follows: TGTGCCAGTAGTGTAACAGAAATTGGTCCCTACGAGCAGTACTTC. It encodes CASSVTEIGPYEQYF. The rearrangement links TRBV19 to TRBJ2-7; D not certain. Germline V gene lookup returns CDR1 LNHDA and CDR2 SQIVND (reference sequence). V gave up 5 bases and J gave up 2 bases, with 16 bases separating them. This CDR3 contains 15 residues.

The V and J genes are TRBV18 and TRBJ1-2, with TRBD1 identical over 7 bases. Looked up from germline, CDR1 is KGHSH and CDR2 is LQKENI. There are 16 residues in the CDR3. V lost 2 bases and J lost 5; bases outside the gene matches: 11. In DNA form, the CDR3 reads TGTGCCAGCTCACCAAACGGGAAAACAGGGGAGTATGGCTACACCTTC. Protein product: CASSPNGKTGEYGYTF.

The J gene is TRBJ2-2, the V gene TRBV3-1 (or the pseudogene TRBV3-2), with 7 bases matching TRBD2. The V and J ends lost 2 bases and 6 bases, in that order; junction bases with no gene match: 9. This CDR3 contains 16 residues. Germline values: CDR1 LGHDT, CDR2 YNNKEL (reference sequence). Written as DNA, the CDR3 is TGTGCCAGCAGCCAAAGGCCTAGCGGTCAGGCCGGGGAGCTGTTTTTT. Its protein is CASSQRPSGQAGELFF.

This sequence joins TRBV14 and TRBJ1-6; 10 bases match TRBD1. The germline V gene has CDR1 SGHDN and CDR2 FVKESK. The CDR3 totals 15 residues. Losses at the gene ends were 3 bases for V and 9 bases for J; bases not matched to a gene: 5. CDR3 in DNA: TGTGCCAGCAGCCAGCGGACAGGGGGAATTTCACCCCTCCACTTT. It encodes CASSQRTGGISPLHF.

The chain links TRBV5-5 to TRBJ1-1; D is possibly TRBD1 (6 bases). Per the germline V gene, CDR1 is SGHKS and CDR2 is YYEKEE (reference sequence). V was cut by 5 bases and J by 1 base, with 12 bases left in between. CDR3 length: 14 amino acids. The CDR3 reads CASRRQVQNTEAFF. The CDR3 DNA is TGTGCCAGCAGAAGACAGGTTCAGAACACTGAAGCTTTCTTT.

CDR3: CASSAGQYGYTF. The CDR3, as DNA: TGTGCCAGCAGTGCTGGACAGTATGGCTACACCTTC. The chain uses TRBV2 and TRBJ1-2; tentative D call: TRBD1 (6 bases). Germline V CDR1 and CDR2: SNHLY, FYNNEI. The CDR3 extends over 12 amino acids. Trimming cost V 4 bases and J 5 bases, with 8 bases left between them.

The chain is built from TRBV5-1 and TRBJ2-5; 7 nucleotides align to TRBD2. The CDR3 length is 17 residues. CDR1 and CDR2 from the germline V gene are SGHRS and YFSETQ. V shed 0 bases and J 3 bases; nucleotides not matched to a gene: 11. CDR3 region: CASSLADRGREKETQYF. CDR3 in DNA: TGCGCCAGCAGCTTGGCGGACCGTGGGAGGGAAAAAGAGACCCAGTACTTC.

The chain employs TRBV15 and TRBJ2-5; no firm D call. CDR1 is LNHNV, CDR2 YYDKDF, per germline (reference sequence). V was shortened by 7 bases and J by 4 bases, with 16 bases between the two germline ends. The CDR3 has 14 amino acids. The CDR3 protein is CATTSGQPRETQYF. CDR3 in DNA: TGTGCCACCACCTCGGGTCAGCCCCGAGAGACCCAGTACTTC.

This chain links TRBV7-9 with TRBJ2-7, with TRBD2 as a possible D gene (6 bases). The CDR3 consists of 13 residues. V lost 2 bases to trimming and J lost 9 bases, with 14 bases between them. The germline V gene encodes CDR1 SEHNR and CDR2 FQNEAQ (reference sequence). The CDR3 here is CASSLNWEDGQYF. Written as DNA, the CDR3 is TGTGCCAGCAGCTTAAATTGGGAGGATGGGCAGTACTTC.

The genes are TRBV28 and TRBJ2-6; TRBD2 matches 10 bases. Losses at the gene ends were 7 bases for V and 3 bases for J; bases not matched to a gene: 6. The germline V gene has CDR1 MDHEN and CDR2 SYDVKM. The CDR3 length is 16 residues. The CDR3 DNA sequence: TGTGCCAGCAAGGTAGCGGGAGGATATGGGGCCAACGTCCTGACTTTC. Encoded protein: CASKVAGGYGANVLTF.

The CDR3: CASKTGNSPLHF. The CDR3 DNA reads as TGTGCCAGCAAGACAGGCAATTCACCCCTCCACTTT. The chain links TRBV2 to TRBJ1-6; weak D call: TRBD1 (6 bases). The CDR3 covers 12 residues. CDR1 is SNHLY, CDR2 FYNNEI, per germline. Trimming removed 7 bases at V and 7 bases at J, with 8 bases between.